The entry below gives a single T cell receptor (beta chain) sequence along with its context. Its antigen is still unknown. This clone may be a read error of a much larger clone one base away. The sample originates from a study of post-analysis software for immune sequencing data. Study outcomes and limitations: In patients, TRBV5-6, TRBV5-1 and TRBV20-1 belonged to five TRBV segments found more frequently than in controls.

CDR3 length: 16 residues. Trimming took 3 bases from V and 0 from J, leaving 13 bases between them. The germline V gene has CDR1 ENHRY and CDR2 SYGVKD. Unique molecular identifiers were carried by the TCR beta cDNA libraries. Each CDR3 protein gets one entry after TCRdb re-called the PCR reads with MiXCR. The table records some 190,000 distinct CDR3 sequences, roughly 28% of them present only once. The clonotype was recovered from a girl aged 2-17 years with multiple sclerosis. The V and J genes are TRBV10-3 and TRBJ2-3, with D possibly being TRBD2 (5 bases). The sample consisted of blood. The CDR3, as DNA: TGTGCCATCAGTGAAGGTCTAACGGGGAGCACAGATACGCAGTATTTT. Protein: CAISEGLTGSTDTQYF.